This record looks at one T cell receptor (beta chain) sequence and its context. This receptor's antigen is unknown. Base qualities are missing; no much larger clone stands one base away. The junction carries 8 bases between V and J, which are trimmed by 1 base and 2 bases respectively. The CDR3, from cysteine to phenylalanine, totals 14 residues. Of all the DNA, just the CDR3 is kept, 42 bases in frame from base 1. Taken from the germline V gene, the CDR1 and CDR2 loops are SGHDT and YYEEEE. Stable Graves' hyperthyroidism was defined as the absence of progression to ophthalmopathy over 18 months of follow-up. Hyperthyroidism patients were newly diagnosed, with disease duration under 2 months, and aged 18 to 65 years. Any patient with an uncontrolled infection, another autoimmune disease, pregnancy or lactation was excluded. Diagnoses were established on the basis of clinical symptoms, serum thyroxine and TRAb, thyroid ultrasound, and orbital computed tomography. Trizol reagent was used to extract total RNA, and RNA quality was then checked on an Agilent 2100 Bioanalyzer.

This record comes from a study of T cells in Graves' hyperthyroidism and ophthalmopathy (dated by TCRdb to about 2019). The study in broad terms: To identify TCR V-J signatures that set the groups apart, the researchers used a discovery cohort of 90 to 100 patients, made up of 40 to 45 with Graves' ophthalmopathy and 55 to 65 with stable Graves' hyperthyroidism. Prospective prediction of ophthalmopathy was tested in an independent validation cohort of under 20 hyperthyroidism patients and 17 patients who later progressed to ophthalmopathy. Once sampling was done, hyperthyroidism patients were given methimazole at a starting dose of 30 mg daily, whereas ophthalmopathy patients were given high-dose intravenous methylprednisolone. For training and testing, the approximately 97 patients in the discovery cohort were randomly divided in a 7:3 ratio. In several Graves' hyperthyroidism patients, the study also compared T-cell repertoires from thyroid tissue with T-cell repertoires from blood. TCR Vbeta CDR3 sequencing of 120 to 150 peripheral blood samples (under 45 ophthalmopathy, 75 to 80 hyperthyroidism and roughly 17 progressor patients) is reported in the paper. Broader findings and caveats from the paper: Most expanded thyroid clonotypes (frequency above 0.001) were also detected in blood, a finding suggesting that blood repertoires may reflect thyroid immune responses. Ophthalmopathy was separated from stable hyperthyroidism by a 13 V-J signature model, with approximately 85% sensitivity and approximately 81% specificity obtained in cross-validation and 80%/75% obtained in testing. No statistical method was used to set the sample size in advance, and investigators knew the group allocation. In validation, progression to ophthalmopathy was predicted by the model with about 70% sensitivity and 72.22% specificity, a median of roughly 6 months before onset.

Amplification of TCR beta CDR3 regions was carried out from RNA transcripts. The first round of RT-PCR for the TCR CDR3 was performed with the HTBI primer set and the Qiagen OneStep RT-PCR kit. Libraries were constructed in a second round of multiplex PCR, after which size selection and purification were performed. Sequencing of the libraries was done on an Illumina HiSeq2000 using paired-end 100 bp reads. Under the source paper's analysis protocol: SOAPnuke was used to process the raw data, throwing out any read that contained adapters or uncalled bases, had a mean Phred below 15, or lacked an exact constant-primer or identifier match. High-quality paired reads were merged using COPE v1.2.5, and each unique nucleotide sequence was defined as a clonotype. Clonotypes were aligned to IMGT TRBV, TRBD and TRBJ reference segments using MiTCR v1.1. The analysis was restricted to V-J combinations with a frequency above 0.0001, which together covered just over 98% of the repertoires. A TCS score was defined as the ratio of F50 (clonal expansion) to E x V (chaos), with BLOSUM62-based TCRdist applied between CDR3 peptides within each V-J. Welch's t-statistics and random forest reduced just over 500 V-J features to roughly 13, which were used in a naive Bayes classifier (R e1071). The Morisita-Horn index was used to measure how similar the thyroid and blood repertoires were. TCRdb reprocessing: public reads trimmed at Q25 with fastp, clones called with MiXCR, in-frame beta chains kept. Rows are unified per CDR3 protein, each entry keeping the most common DNA and genes. These V and J calls rely on TCRdb rather than the paper's analysis. The sample contains about 610,000 distinct CDR3 sequences, around 42% of them found a single time. Around 7.7% of the sample is in the top ten clones.

The sequenced material came from peripheral blood or thyroid tissue (not recorded which). The chain is encoded by TRBV5-6 joined to TRBJ2-3, and possibly TRBD1, on 5 matching bases. This receptor was identified in a young woman with Graves' hyperthyroidism. The CDR3 has the sequence CASSLYRFTDTQYF. The nucleotide sequence is given as TGTGCCAGCAGCTTGTACAGGTTCACAGATACGCAGTATTTT. Here the CDR3 is joined to the reference TRBV5-6 and TRBJ2-3 genes, and the full variable domain is: DAGVTQSPTHLIKTRGQQVTLRCSPKSGHDTVSWYQQALGQGPQFIFQYYEEEERQRGNFPDRFSGHQFPNYSSELNVNALLLGDSALYLCASSLYRFTDTQYFGPGTRLTVL.